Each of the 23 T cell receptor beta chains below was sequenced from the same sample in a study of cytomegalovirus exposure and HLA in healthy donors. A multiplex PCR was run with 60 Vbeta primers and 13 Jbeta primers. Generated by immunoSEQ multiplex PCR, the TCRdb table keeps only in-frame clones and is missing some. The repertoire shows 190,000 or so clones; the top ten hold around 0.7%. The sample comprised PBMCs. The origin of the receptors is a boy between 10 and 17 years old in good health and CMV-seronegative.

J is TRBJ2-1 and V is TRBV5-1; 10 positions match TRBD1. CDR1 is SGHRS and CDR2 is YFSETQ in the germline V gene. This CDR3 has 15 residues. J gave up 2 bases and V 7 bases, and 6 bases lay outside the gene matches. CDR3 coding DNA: TGCGCCAGCCGCAGACAGGGGGCTGCCTACAATGAGCAGTTCTTC. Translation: CASRRQGAAYNEQFF.

CDR3 residues: CASSRDRAEKLFF. In DNA, the CDR3 is TGTGCCAGCAGCCGGGACAGGGCCGAAAAACTGTTTTTT. This chain joins TRBV11-2 and TRBJ1-4; TRBD1 matches at 9 bases. V gave up 5 bases and J gave up 8 bases; unmatched junction bases: 3. Germline V CDR1 and CDR2: SGHAT, FQNNGV. This CDR3 contains 13 residues.

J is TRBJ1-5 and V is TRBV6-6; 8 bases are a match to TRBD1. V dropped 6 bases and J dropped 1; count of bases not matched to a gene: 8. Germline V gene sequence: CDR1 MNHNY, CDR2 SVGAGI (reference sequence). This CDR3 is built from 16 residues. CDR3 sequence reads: CASRYGQGGSNQPQHF. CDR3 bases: TGTGCCAGCAGGTATGGACAGGGTGGAAGCAATCAGCCCCAGCATTTT.

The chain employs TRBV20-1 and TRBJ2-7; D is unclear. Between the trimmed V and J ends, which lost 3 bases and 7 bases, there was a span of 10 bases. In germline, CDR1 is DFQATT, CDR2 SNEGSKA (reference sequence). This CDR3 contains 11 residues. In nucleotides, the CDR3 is TGCAGTGCTAGCGAGAGCGTGGAGCAGTACTTC. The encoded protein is CSASESVEQYF.

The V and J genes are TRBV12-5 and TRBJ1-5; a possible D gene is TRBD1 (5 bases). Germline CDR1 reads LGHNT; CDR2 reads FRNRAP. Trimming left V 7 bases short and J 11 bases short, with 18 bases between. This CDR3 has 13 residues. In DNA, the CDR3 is TGTGCTAGTGCCCTGGGGCTGGGGGAGGCCCAGCATTTT. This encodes CASALGLGEAQHF.

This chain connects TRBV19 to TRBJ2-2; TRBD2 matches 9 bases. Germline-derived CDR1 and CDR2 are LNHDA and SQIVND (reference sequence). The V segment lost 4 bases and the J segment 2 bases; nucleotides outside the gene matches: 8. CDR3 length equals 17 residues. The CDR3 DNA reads TGTGCCAGTAGTACCTCTAGCGGGATATCAAACACCGGGGAGCTGTTTTTT. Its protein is CASSTSSGISNTGELFF.

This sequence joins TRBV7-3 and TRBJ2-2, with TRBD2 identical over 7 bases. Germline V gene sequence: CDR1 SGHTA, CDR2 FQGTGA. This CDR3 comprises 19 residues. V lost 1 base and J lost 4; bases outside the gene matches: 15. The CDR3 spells CASSLNPFAVGGITGELFF. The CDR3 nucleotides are TGTGCCAGCAGCTTAAACCCTTTCGCAGTCGGGGGGATCACCGGGGAGCTGTTTTTT.

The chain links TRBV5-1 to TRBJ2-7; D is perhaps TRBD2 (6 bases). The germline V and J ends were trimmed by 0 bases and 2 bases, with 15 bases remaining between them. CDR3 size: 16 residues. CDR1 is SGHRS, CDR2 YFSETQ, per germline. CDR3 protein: CASSLAVGTVTYEQYF. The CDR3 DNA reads TGCGCCAGCAGCTTGGCAGTGGGGACTGTTACCTACGAGCAGTACTTC.

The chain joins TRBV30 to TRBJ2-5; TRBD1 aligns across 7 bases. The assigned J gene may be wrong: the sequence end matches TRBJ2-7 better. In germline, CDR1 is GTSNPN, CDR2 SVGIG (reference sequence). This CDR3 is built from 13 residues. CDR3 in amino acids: CAWRTGSTYEQYF. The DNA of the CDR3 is TGTGCCTGGAGGACAGGGTCCACCTACGAGCAGTACTTC.

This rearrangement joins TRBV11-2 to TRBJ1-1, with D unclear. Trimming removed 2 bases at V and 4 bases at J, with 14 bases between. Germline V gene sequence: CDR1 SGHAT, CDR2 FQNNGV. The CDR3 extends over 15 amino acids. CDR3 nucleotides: TGTGCCAGCAGCTTACTTTCTACGGTCGGCACTGAAGCTTTCTTT. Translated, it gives CASSLLSTVGTEAFF.

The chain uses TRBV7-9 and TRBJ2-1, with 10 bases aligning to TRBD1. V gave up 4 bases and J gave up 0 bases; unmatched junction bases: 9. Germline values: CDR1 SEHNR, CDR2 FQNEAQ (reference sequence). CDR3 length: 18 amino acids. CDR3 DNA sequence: TGTGCCAGCAGCTCGGACAGGGGGTATAGGAGCTCCTACAATGAGCAGTTCTTC. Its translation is CASSSDRGYRSSYNEQFF.

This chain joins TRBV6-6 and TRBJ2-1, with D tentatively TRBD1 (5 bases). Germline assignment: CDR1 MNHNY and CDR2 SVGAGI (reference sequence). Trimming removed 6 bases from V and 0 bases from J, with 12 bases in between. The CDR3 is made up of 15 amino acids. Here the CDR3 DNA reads TGTGCCAGCAGCCTAGACAGAAGCTCCTACAATGAGCAGTTCTTC. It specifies CASSLDRSSYNEQFF.

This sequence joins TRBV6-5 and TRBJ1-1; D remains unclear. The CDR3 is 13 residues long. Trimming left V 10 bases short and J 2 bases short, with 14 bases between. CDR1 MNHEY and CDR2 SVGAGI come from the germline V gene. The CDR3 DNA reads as TGTGCCACCCATAGCCCGGGAAACACTGAAGCTTTCTTT. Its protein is CATHSPGNTEAFF.

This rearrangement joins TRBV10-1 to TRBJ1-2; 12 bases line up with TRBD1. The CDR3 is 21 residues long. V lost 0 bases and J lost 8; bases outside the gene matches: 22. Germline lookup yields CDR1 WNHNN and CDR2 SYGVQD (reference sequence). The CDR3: CASSESKPRGSGTGGRRGYTF. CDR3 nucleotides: TGCGCCAGCAGTGAGTCAAAGCCCCGTGGTAGCGGGACAGGGGGCCGTCGAGGCTACACCTTC.

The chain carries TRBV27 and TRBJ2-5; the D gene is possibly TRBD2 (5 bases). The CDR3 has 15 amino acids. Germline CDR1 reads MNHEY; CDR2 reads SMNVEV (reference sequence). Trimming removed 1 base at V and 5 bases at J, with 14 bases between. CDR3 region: CASSLYGSEVETQYF. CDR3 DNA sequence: TGTGCCAGCAGTTTATACGGATCGGAGGTGGAGACCCAGTACTTC.

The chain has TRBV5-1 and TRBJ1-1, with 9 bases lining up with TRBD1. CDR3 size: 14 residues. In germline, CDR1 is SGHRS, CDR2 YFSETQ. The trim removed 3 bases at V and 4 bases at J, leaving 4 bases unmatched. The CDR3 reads CASSWGQGPTEAFF. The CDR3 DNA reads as TGCGCCAGCAGCTGGGGACAGGGACCCACTGAAGCTTTCTTT.

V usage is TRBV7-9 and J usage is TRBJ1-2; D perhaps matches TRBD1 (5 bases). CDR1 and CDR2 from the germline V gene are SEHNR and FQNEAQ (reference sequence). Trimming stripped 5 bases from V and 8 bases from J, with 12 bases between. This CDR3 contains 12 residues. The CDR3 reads CASSPTVSGYTF. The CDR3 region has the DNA TGTGCCAGCAGCCCGACAGTAAGCGGCTACACCTTC.

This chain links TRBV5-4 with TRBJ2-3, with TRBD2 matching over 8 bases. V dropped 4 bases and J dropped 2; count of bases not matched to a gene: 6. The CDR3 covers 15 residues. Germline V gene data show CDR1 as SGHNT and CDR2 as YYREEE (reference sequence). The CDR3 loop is CASSRVGGATDTQYF. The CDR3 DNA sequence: TGTGCCAGCAGCCGGGTCGGGGGGGCCACAGATACGCAGTATTTT.

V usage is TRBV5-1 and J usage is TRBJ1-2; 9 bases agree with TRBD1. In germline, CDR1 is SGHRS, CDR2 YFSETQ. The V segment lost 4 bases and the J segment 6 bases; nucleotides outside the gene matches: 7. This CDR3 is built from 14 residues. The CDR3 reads CASSADRGVDGYTF. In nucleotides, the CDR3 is TGCGCCAGCAGCGCTGACAGGGGGGTAGATGGCTACACCTTC.

CDR3 loop: CASSQEGTSGVSYEQYF. CDR3 bases: TGCGCCAGCAGCCAAGAAGGGACTAGCGGGGTCTCCTACGAGCAGTACTTC. This chain connects TRBV4-1 to TRBJ2-5, with 13 bases fitting TRBD2. The J call is doubtful: the DNA matches TRBJ2-7 better. This CDR3 is built from 17 residues. CDR1 is MGHRA, CDR2 YSYEKL, per germline.

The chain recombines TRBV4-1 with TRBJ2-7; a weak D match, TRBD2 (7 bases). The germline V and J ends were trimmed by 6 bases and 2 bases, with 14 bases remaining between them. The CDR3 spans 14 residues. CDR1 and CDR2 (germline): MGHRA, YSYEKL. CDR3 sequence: CASSFGGPAYEQYF. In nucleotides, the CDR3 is TGCGCCAGCAGTTTCGGGGGGCCCGCCTACGAGCAGTACTTC.

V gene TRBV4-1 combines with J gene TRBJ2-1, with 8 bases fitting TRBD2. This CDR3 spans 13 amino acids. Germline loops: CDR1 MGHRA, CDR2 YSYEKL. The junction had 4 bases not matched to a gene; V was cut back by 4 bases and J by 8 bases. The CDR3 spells CASSLGLAYEQFF. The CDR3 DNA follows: TGCGCCAGCAGCCTAGGACTAGCCTATGAGCAGTTCTTC.

CDR3 sequence (DNA): TGTGCCAGCAGTTACTCTACCGCAGGCGCTAACTATGGCTACACCTTC. Translation: CASSYSTAGANYGYTF. The chain carries TRBV6-5 and TRBJ1-2; D not certain. Germline CDR1 and CDR2: MNHEY and SVGAGI. Trimming removed 0 bases from V and 0 bases from J, with 11 bases in between. The CDR3 has 16 amino acids.